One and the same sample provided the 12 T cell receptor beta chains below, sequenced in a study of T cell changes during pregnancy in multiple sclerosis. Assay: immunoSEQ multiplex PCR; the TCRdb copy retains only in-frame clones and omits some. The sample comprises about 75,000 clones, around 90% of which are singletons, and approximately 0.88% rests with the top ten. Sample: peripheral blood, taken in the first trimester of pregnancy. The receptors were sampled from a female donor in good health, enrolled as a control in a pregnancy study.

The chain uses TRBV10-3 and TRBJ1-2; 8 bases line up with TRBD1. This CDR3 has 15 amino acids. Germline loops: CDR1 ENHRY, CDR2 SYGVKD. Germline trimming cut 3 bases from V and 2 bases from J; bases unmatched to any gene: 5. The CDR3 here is CAISDLGQGNYGYTF. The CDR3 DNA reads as TGTGCCATCAGTGACCTCGGACAGGGAAACTATGGCTACACCTTC.

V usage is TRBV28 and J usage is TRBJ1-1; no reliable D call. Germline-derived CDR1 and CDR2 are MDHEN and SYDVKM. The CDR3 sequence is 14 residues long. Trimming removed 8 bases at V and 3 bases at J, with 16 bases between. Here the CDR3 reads CASVKFRVYTEAFF. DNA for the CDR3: TGTGCCAGCGTTAAGTTTCGGGTCTACACTGAAGCTTTCTTT.

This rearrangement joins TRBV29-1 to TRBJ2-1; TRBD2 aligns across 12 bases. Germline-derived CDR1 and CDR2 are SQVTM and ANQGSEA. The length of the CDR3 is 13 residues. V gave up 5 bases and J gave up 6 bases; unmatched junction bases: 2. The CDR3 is CSVWTSGVNEQFF. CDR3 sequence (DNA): TGCAGCGTTTGGACTAGCGGGGTCAATGAGCAGTTCTTC.

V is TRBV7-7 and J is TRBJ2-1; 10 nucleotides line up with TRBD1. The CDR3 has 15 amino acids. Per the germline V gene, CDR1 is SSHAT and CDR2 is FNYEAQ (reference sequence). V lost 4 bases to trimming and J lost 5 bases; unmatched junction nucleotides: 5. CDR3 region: CASSSRQGADNEQFF. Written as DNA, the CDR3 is TGTGCCAGCAGCTCTAGACAGGGGGCGGACAATGAGCAGTTCTTC.

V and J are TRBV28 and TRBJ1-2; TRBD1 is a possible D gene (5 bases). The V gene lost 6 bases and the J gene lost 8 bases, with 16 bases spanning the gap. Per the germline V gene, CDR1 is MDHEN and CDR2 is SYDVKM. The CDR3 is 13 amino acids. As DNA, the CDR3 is TGTGCCAGCAGGCTTCTTTCAGGGTACGGCTACACCTTC. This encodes CASRLLSGYGYTF.

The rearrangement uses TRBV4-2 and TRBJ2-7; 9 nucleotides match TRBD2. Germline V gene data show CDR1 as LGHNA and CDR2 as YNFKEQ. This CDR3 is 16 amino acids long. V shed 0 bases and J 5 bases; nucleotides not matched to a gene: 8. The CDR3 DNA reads TGTGCCAGCAGCCAAGAAGGGCGGGGGGGCCTGGACGAGCAGTACTTC. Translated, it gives CASSQEGRGGLDEQYF.

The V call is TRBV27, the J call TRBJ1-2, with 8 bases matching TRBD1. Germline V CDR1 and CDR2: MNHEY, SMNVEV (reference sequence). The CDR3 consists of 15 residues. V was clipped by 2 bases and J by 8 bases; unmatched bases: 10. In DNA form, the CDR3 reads TGTGCCAGCAGTTTAGGGCAGGGGGCATCACGGGGCTACACCTTC. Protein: CASSLGQGASRGYTF.

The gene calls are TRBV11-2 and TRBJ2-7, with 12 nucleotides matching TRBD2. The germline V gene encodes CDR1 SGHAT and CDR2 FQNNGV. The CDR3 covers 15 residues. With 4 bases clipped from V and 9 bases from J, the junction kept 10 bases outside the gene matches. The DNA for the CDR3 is TGTGCCAGCAGCTCGGATCGGCTAGCGGGAGGGCGGCAGTACTTC. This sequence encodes CASSSDRLAGGRQYF.

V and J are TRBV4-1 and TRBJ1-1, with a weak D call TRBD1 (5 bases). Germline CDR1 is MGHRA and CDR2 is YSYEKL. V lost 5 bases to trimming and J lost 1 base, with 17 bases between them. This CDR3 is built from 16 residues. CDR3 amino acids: CASSGHLTYPNTEAFF. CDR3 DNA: TGCGCCAGCAGCGGACACCTTACCTACCCGAACACTGAAGCTTTCTTT.

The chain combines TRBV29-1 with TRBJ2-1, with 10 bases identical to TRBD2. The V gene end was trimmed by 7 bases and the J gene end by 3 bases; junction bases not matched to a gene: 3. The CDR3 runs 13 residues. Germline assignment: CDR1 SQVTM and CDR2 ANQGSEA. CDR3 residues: CSAASGGYNEQFF. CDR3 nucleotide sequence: TGCAGCGCTGCTAGCGGGGGCTACAATGAGCAGTTCTTC.

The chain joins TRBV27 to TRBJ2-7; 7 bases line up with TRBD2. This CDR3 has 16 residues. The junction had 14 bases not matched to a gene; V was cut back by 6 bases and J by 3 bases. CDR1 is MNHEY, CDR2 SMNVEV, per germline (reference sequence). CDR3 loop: CASSSGSAGNHYEQYF. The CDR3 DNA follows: TGTGCCAGCAGCTCCGGGTCAGCGGGAAACCACTACGAGCAGTACTTC.

CDR3 DNA: TGTGCCAGCAGTTTATTGACAGACTATGGCTACACCTTC. Amino acid sequence: CASSLLTDYGYTF. The chain employs TRBV28 and TRBJ1-2; TRBD1 is a possible D gene (5 bases). This CDR3 is 13 amino acids long. V was trimmed by 1 base and J by 3 bases, leaving 6 bases between them. Germline-derived CDR1 and CDR2 are MDHEN and SYDVKM.